The sequence of this T cell receptor (beta chain) was determined in a study of shared clonotypes between healthy human individuals. Study findings and constraints: Larger richness was generally estimated for naive than memory subsets.

This clone appeared once. The antigen is unknown. Profiling relied on immunoSEQ multiplex PCR, and the TCRdb table lists in-frame clones only, not all of them. Of approximately 1,500,000 clones in the sample, 95% to 99% are singletons; the top ten hold roughly 0.45%. The ends lost 5 bases at V and 2 bases at J; junction bases unmatched: 4. Germline CDR1 is WNHNN and CDR2 is SYGVQD (reference sequence). The CDR3 runs 14 residues. V is TRBV10-1 and J is TRBJ2-7; 9 bases align to TRBD1. This receptor was identified in a man younger than 40 in good health. Sequenced sample: naive CD4+ T cells sorted from blood. The subset is: CD45RA+ positively selected. The CDR3 DNA is TGCGCCAGCAGTCCCGGGACAGGGACCTACGAGCAGTACTTC. The encoded protein is CASSPGTGTYEQYF.